These 2 T cell receptor beta chains came from one sample sequenced in a study of blood T cell repertoires in COVID-19. Profiled with immunoSEQ multiplex PCR; TCRdb holds only in-frame clones, not every one. The sample lists about 53,000 clones, roughly four fifths occurring once. Sequences were obtained from peripheral blood. The receptors were sampled from a human donor in a cohort sampled during active COVID-19.

The rearrangement uses TRBV2 and TRBJ2-1, with 9 bases aligning to TRBD1. V lost 8 bases, J lost 9 bases, and 17 bases stayed unmatched. Per the germline V gene, CDR1 is SNHLY and CDR2 is FYNNEI. This CDR3 comprises 16 residues. Here the CDR3 reads CASAPIQGADGAEQFF. For the CDR3, the DNA is TGTGCCAGCGCCCCGATACAGGGGGCGGATGGCGCTGAGCAGTTCTTC. Using reference TRBV2 and TRBJ2-1 for the parts outside the CDR3, the full variable domain is EPEVTQTPSHQVTQMGQEVILRCVPISNHLYFYWYRQILGQKVEFLVSFYNNEISEKSEIFDDQFSVERPDGSNFTLKIRSTKLEDSAMYFCASAPIQGADGAEQFFGPGTRLTVL.

This clone showed up just once. V gene TRBV3-1 (or the pseudogene TRBV3-2) combines with J gene TRBJ2-3, with D possibly matching TRBD2 (7 bases). Germline values: CDR1 LGHDT, CDR2 YNNKEL (reference sequence). V was shortened by 0 bases and J by 1 base, with 14 bases between the two germline ends. This CDR3 has 17 residues. CDR3 DNA sequence: TGTGCCAGCAGCCAAGATTGGGAGGGGGGGCGCACAGATACGCAGTATTTT. Its translation is CASSQDWEGGRTDTQYF.